The clone carrying this T cell receptor (beta chain) was counted between two and nine times. Its antigen remains unidentified. This sample was taken from a study of T cells after yellow fever vaccination. General study findings and limits: Only a small proportion of the clonotypes turned up in both the CD4 and the CD8 compartments, likely arising from convergent recombination.

TCRdb re-analysed the 5' RACE reads in MiXCR, keeping a single row per CDR3 protein. This sample has 620,000 or so distinct CDR3 sequences; around 16% occur once, and the top ten carry roughly 17%. The V gene end was trimmed by 5 bases and the J gene end by 5 bases; junction bases not matched to a gene: 13. Germline V lookup: CDR1 SEHNR, CDR2 FQNEAQ (reference sequence). The CDR3 loop spans 16 amino acids. This receptor was obtained from a man aged 18 to 29 who received the YFV17D yellow fever vaccine. Sequencing was performed on PBMCs, taken less than 6 days after the first yellow fever vaccination. J is TRBJ2-5 and V is TRBV7-9; TRBD2 agrees at 8 bases. Here the CDR3 DNA reads TGTGCCAGCAGCCGGACGGGGGGGATGCTTCGGGAGACCCAGTACTTC. Amino acids: CASSRTGGMLRETQYF.